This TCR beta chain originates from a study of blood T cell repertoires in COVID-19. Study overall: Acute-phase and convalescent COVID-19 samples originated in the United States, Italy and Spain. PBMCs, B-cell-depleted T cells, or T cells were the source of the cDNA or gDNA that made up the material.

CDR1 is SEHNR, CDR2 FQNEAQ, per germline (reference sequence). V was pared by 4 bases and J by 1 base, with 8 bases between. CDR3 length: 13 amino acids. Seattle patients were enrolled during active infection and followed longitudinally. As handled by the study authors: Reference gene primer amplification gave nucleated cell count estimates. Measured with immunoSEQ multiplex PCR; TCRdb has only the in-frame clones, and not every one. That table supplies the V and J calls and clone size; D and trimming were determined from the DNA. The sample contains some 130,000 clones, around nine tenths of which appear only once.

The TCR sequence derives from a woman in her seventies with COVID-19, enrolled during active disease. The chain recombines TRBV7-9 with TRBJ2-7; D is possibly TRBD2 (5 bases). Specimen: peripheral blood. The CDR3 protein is CASSWGESYEQYF. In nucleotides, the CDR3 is TGTGCCAGCAGCTGGGGAGAATCCTACGAGCAGTACTTC. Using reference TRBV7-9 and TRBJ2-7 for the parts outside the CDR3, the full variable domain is DTGVSQNPRHKITKRGQNVTFRCDPISEHNRLYWYRQTLGQGPEFLTYFQNEAQLEKSRLLSDRFSAERPKGSFSTLEIQRTEQGDSAMYLCASSWGESYEQYFGPGTRLTVT.